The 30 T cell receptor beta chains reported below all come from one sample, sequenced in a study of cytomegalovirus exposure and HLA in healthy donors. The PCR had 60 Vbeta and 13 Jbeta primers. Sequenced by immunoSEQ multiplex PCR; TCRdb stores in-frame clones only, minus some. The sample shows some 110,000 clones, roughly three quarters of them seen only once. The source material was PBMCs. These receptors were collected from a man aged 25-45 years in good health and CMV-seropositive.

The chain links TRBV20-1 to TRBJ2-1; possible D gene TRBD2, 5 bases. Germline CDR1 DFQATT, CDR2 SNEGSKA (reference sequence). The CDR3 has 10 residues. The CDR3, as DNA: TGCGCCCCAGGAGGCAATGAGCAGTTCTTC. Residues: CAPGGNEQFF.

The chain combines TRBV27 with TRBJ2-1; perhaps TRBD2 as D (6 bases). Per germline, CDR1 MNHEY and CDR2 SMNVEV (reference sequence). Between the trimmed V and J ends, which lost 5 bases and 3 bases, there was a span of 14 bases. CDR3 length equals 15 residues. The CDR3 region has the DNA TGTGCCAGCAGTGCGGGGCTAGCGAACTACAATGAGCAGTTCTTC. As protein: CASSAGLANYNEQFF.

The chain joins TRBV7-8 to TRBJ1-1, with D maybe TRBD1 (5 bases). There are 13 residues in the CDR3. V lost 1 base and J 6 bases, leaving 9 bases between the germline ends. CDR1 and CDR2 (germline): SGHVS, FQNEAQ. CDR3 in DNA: TGTGCCAGCAGCTTAGTGGGGGGTTCTGAAGCTTTCTTT. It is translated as CASSLVGGSEAFF. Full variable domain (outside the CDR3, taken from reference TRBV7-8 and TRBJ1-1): GAGVSQSPRYKVAKRGQDVALRCDPISGHVSLFWYQQALGQGPEFLTYFQNEAQLDKSGLPSDRFFAERPEGSVSTLKIQRTQQEDSAVYLCASSLVGGSEAFFGQGTRLTVV.

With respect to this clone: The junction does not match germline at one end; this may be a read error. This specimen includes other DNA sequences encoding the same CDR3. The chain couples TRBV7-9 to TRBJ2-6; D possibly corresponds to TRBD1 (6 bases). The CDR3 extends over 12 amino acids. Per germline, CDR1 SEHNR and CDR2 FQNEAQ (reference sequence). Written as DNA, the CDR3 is TGTGCCCAGGCCGGGCAGGGGAACGTCCTGACCTTC. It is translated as CAQAGQGNVLTF.

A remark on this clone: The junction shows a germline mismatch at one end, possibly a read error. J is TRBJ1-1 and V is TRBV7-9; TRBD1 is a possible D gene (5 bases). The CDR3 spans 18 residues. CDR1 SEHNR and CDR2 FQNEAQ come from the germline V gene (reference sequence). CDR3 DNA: TGTTCCAGCAGCTTGCGACAGCCCCAGAACATAATGAACACTGAAGCTTTCTTT. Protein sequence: CSSSLRQPQNIMNTEAFF.

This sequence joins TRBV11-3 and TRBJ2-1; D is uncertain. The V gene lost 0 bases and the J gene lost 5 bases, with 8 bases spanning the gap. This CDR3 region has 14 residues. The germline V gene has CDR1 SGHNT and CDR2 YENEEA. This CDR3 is CASSLDGRDNEQFF. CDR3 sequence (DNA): TGTGCCAGCAGCTTAGACGGCCGGGACAATGAGCAGTTCTTC.

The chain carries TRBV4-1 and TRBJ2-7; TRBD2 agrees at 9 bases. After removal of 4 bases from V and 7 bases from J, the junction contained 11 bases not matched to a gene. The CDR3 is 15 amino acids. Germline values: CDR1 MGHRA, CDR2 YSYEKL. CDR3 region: CASSLIAGARREQYF. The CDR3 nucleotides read TGCGCCAGCAGCCTCATAGCGGGAGCGAGGCGGGAGCAGTACTTC.

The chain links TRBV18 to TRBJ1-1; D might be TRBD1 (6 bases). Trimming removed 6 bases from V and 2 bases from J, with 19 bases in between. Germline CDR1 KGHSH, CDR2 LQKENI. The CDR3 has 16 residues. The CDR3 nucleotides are TGTGCCAGCTCCCCTATGCAGGGGTTCGCAAACACTGAAGCTTTCTTT. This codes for CASSPMQGFANTEAFF.

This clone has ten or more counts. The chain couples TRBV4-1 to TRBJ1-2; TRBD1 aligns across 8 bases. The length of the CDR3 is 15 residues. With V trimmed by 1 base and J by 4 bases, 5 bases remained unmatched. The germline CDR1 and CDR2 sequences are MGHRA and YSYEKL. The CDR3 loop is CASSQGTGSGYGYTF. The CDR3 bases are TGCGCCAGCAGCCAAGGGACAGGGAGTGGCTATGGCTACACCTTC.

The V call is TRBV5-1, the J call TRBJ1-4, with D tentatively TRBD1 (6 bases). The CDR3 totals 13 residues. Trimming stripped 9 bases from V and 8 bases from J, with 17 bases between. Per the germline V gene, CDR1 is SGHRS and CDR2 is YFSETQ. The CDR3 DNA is TGCGCCACCTCACAGGGAATAGGCGAAAAACTGTTTTTT. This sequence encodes CATSQGIGEKLFF.

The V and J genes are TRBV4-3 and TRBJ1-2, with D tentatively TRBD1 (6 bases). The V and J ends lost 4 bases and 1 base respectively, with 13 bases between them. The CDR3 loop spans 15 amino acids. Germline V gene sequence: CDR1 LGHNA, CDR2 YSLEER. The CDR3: CASSPGGQFNYGYTF. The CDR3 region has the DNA TGCGCCAGCAGCCCGGGTGGACAGTTTAACTATGGCTACACCTTC.

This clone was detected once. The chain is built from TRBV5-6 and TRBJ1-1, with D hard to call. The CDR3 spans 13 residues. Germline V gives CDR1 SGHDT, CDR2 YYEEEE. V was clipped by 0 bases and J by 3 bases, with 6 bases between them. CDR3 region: CASSLADYTEAFF. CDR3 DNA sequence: TGTGCCAGCAGCTTGGCTGACTACACTGAAGCTTTCTTT.

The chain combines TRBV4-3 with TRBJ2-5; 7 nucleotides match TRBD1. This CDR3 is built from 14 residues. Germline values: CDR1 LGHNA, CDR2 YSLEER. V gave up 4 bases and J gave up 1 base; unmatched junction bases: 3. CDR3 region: CASSPRQGQETQYF. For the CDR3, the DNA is TGCGCCAGCAGCCCGAGACAGGGCCAAGAGACCCAGTACTTC.

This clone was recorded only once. The CDR3 is CASSFSPLGSGIGYEQYF. Here the CDR3 DNA reads TGTGCCAGCAGTTTTTCCCCCCTTGGGAGCGGGATAGGTTACGAGCAGTACTTC. J is TRBJ2-7 and V is TRBV28; TRBD2 matches 7 bases. Germline V gene lookup returns CDR1 MDHEN and CDR2 SYDVKM. The CDR3 consists of 18 residues. The V and J ends lost 3 bases and 4 bases, in that order; junction bases with no gene match: 18.

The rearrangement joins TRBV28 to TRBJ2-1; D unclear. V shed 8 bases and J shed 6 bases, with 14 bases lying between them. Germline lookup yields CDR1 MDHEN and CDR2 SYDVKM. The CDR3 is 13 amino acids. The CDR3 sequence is CASAPGGRNEQFF. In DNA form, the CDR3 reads TGTGCCAGCGCCCCCGGCGGCCGCAATGAGCAGTTCTTC.

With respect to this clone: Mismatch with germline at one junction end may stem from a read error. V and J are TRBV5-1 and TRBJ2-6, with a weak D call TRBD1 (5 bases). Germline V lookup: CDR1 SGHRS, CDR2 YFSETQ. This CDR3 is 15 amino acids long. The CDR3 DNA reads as TGCGCCAGCAGCTTGGGCAGGTCTGGGGCCAACGGCCTGACTTTC. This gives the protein CASSLGRSGANGLTF.

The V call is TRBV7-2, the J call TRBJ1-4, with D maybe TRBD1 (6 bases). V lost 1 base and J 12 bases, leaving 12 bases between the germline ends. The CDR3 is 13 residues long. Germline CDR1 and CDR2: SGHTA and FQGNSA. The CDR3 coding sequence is TGTGCCAGCAGCTTAGGTGGGGACACGCAACTGTTTTTT. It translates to CASSLGGDTQLFF.

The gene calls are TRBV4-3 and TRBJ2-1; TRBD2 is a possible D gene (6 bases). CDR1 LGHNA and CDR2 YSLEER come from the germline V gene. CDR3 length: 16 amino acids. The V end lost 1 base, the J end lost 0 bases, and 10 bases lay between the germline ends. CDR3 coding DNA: TGCGCCAGCAGCCAAGGGGGGGACCACTCCTACAATGAGCAGTTCTTC. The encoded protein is CASSQGGDHSYNEQFF.

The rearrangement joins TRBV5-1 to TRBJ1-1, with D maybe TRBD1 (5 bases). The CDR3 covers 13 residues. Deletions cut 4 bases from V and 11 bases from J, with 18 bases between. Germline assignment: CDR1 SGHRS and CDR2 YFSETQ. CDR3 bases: TGCGCCAGCAGCCTGGATCTTCAGGGAATTGCTTTCTTT. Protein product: CASSLDLQGIAFF.

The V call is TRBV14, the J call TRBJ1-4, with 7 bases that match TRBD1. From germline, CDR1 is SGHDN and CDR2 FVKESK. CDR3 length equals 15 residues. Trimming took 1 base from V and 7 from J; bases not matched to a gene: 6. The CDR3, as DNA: TGTGCCAGCAGCCAAGCGTCCAGGGGGACTGAAAAACTGTTTTTT. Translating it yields CASSQASRGTEKLFF.

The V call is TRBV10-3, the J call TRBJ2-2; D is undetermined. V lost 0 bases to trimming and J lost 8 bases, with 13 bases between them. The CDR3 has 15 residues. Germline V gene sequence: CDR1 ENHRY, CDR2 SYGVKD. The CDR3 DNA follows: TGTGCCATCAGTGAGTCGTTTGACATTTGGGGGGAGCTGTTTTTT. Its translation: CAISESFDIWGELFF.

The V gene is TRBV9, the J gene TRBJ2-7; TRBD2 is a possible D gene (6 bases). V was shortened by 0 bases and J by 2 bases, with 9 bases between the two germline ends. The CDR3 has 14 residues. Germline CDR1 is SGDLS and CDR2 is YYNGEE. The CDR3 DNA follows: TGTGCCAGCAGCGTAGGGGCGGGAACCTACGAGCAGTACTTC. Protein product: CASSVGAGTYEQYF.

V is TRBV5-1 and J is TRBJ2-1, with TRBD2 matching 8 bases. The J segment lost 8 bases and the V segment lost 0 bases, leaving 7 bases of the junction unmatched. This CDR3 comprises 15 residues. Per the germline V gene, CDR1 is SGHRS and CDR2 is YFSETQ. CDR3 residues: CASSLGLALQDEQFF. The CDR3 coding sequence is TGCGCCAGCAGCTTGGGACTAGCGCTACAGGATGAGCAGTTCTTC. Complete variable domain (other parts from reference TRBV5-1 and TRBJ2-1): KAGVTQTPRYLIKTRGQQVTLSCSPISGHRSVSWYQQTPGQGLQFLFEYFSETQRNKGNFPGRFSGRQFSNSRSEMNVSTLELGDSALYLCASSLGLALQDEQFFGPGTRLTVL.

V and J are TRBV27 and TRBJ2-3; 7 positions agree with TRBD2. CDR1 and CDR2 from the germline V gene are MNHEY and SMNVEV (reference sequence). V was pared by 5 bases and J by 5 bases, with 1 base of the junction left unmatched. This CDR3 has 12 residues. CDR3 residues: CASSAGVDTQYF. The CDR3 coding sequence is TGTGCCAGCAGTGCGGGGGTAGATACGCAGTATTTT.

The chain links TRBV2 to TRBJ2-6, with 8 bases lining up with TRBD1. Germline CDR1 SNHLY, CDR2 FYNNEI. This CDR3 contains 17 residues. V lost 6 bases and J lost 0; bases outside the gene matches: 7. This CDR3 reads CASSWQGAGSGANVLTF. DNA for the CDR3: TGTGCCAGCAGCTGGCAGGGGGCTGGCTCTGGGGCCAACGTCCTGACTTTC.

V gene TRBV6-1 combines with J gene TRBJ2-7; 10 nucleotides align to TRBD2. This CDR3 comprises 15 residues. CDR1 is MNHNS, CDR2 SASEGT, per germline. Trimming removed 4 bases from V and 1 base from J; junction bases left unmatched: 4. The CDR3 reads CASSGISGRSYEQYF. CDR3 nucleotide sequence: TGTGCCAGCAGTGGAATTAGCGGGAGGTCCTACGAGCAGTACTTC.

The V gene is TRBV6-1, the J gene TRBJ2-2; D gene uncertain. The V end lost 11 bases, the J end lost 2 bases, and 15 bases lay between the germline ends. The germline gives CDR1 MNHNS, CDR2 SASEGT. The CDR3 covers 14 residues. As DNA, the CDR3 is TGTGCCGGCACTGTCCTACCTAACACCGGGGAGCTGTTTTTT. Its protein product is CAGTVLPNTGELFF.

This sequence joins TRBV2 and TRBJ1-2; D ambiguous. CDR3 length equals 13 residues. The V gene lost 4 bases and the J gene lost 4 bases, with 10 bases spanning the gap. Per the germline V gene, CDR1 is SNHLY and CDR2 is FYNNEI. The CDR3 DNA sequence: TGTGCCAGCAGTGCTGGTGGGAGCTATGGCTACACCTTC. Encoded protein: CASSAGGSYGYTF.

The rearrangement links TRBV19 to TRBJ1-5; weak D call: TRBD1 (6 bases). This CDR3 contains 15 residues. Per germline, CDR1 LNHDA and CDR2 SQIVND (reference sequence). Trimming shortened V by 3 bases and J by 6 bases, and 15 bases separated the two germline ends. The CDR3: CASSIAGEGGQPQHF. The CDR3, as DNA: TGTGCCAGTAGTATCGCAGGGGAGGGAGGTCAGCCCCAGCATTTT.

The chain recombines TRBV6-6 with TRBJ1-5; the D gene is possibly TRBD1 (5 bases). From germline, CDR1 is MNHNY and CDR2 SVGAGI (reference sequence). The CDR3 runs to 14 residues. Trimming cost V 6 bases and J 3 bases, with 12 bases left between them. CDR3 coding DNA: TGTGCCAGCAGCCCGCCAGGGAACAATCAGCCCCAGCATTTT. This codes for CASSPPGNNQPQHF.